This entry lists 8 T cell receptor beta chains sequenced from one sample in a study of beta chain features in type 1 diabetes. The study reverse transcribed the entire isolated RNA, so it sequenced expressed TCRB transcripts. Generated by immunoSEQ multiplex PCR, the TCRdb table keeps only in-frame clones and is missing some. The table has about 260,000 clones, around 20% seen once. Study-level points and caveats: Shorter TCRB CDR3s, moderately but significantly so, marked every one of the four CD4+ subsets in Type 1 diabetes patients.

Their target antigens are unknown. The sequencing input was naive CD4+ T cells from blood. These receptors all stem from a woman aged 40 to 50 with type 1 diabetes.

This clone was seen more than once but under ten times. The chain links TRBV4-1 to TRBJ2-7, with TRBD2 matching 7 bases. Trimming removed 0 bases from V and 2 bases from J; junction bases left unmatched: 13. Germline assignment: CDR1 MGHRA and CDR2 YSYEKL. This CDR3 has 18 residues. The CDR3 loop reads CASSQDEGRASGAYEQYF. CDR3 nucleotide sequence: TGCGCCAGCAGCCAAGATGAGGGTAGGGCTAGCGGAGCCTACGAGCAGTACTTC.

In its sample, this clone was seen a few times. The chain links TRBV29-1 to TRBJ2-4, with TRBD2 matching over 9 bases. This CDR3 has 14 residues. Per germline, CDR1 SQVTM and CDR2 ANQGSEA. With 5 bases clipped from V and 4 bases from J, the junction kept 6 bases outside the gene matches. The CDR3: CSVLSGGTKNIQYF. CDR3 DNA sequence: TGCAGCGTTTTGAGCGGGGGGACTAAAAACATTCAGTACTTC.

The chain has TRBV7-3 and TRBJ1-1, with a possible D match to TRBD1 (5 bases). Deletions cut 4 bases from V and 4 bases from J, with 19 bases between. This CDR3 is 16 amino acids long. CDR1 and CDR2 from the germline V gene are SGHTA and FQGTGA. This CDR3 is CASSSGPSRGGTEAFF. The CDR3 DNA reads as TGTGCCAGCAGCTCCGGGCCTTCCCGGGGGGGCACTGAAGCTTTCTTT.

This clone showed up just a few times. The CDR3 region is CASSLAGGYRAGKLFF. The CDR3 DNA is TGTGCCAGCAGCTTAGCAGGTGGATACAGGGCAGGGAAACTGTTTTTT. The rearrangement uses TRBV7-9 and TRBJ1-4; TRBD1 is a possible D gene (6 bases). Per the germline V gene, CDR1 is SEHNR and CDR2 is FQNEAQ (reference sequence). This CDR3 comprises 16 residues. V lost 0 bases and J lost 11, with 19 bases in between.

This chain uses TRBV9 with TRBJ1-6, with D unclear. Germline-derived CDR1 and CDR2 are SGDLS and YYNGEE. This CDR3 is built from 14 residues. V was pared by 1 base and J by 10 bases, with 12 bases between. This CDR3 reads CASSVREGGSPLHF. Written as DNA, the CDR3 is TGTGCCAGCAGCGTAAGGGAGGGAGGATCACCCCTCCACTTT.

This clone was detected only a few times. CDR3 amino acids: CASSSGQGQNTEAFF. In DNA, the CDR3 is TGTGCCAGCAGTTCGGGACAGGGGCAGAACACTGAAGCTTTCTTT. This chain joins TRBV11-3 and TRBJ1-1; 10 bases are a match to TRBD1. V lost 6 bases, J lost 1 base, and 5 bases stayed unmatched. CDR3 length: 15 amino acids. Germline CDR1 reads SGHNT; CDR2 reads YENEEA.

The chain uses TRBV9 and TRBJ1-4; D might be TRBD1 (5 bases). This CDR3 region has 15 residues. Trimming removed 3 bases at V and 8 bases at J, with 17 bases between. CDR1 is SGDLS, CDR2 YYNGEE, per germline. The CDR3 DNA is TGTGCCAGCAGCGCTCCGGTCGGGGGTTACGAAAAACTGTTTTTT. It specifies CASSAPVGGYEKLFF.

This clone was observed a handful of times. CDR3 region: CASSGVTGDYTEAFF. The DNA of the CDR3 is TGTGCCAGCAGCGGCGTGACAGGAGATTACACTGAAGCTTTCTTT. The chain employs TRBV7-9 and TRBJ1-1; D possibly corresponds to TRBD1 (6 bases). Per germline, CDR1 SEHNR and CDR2 FQNEAQ (reference sequence). V lost 5 bases, J lost 3 bases, and 16 bases lay in between. CDR3 length: 15 residues.